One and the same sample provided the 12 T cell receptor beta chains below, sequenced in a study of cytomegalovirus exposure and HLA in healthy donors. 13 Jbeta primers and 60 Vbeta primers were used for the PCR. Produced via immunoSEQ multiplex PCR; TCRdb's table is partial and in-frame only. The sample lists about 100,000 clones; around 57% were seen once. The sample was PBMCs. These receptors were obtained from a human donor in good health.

The CDR3 is CASSLPGVPWGYTF. As DNA, the CDR3 is TGTGCCAGCAGCTTGCCCGGGGTCCCCTGGGGCTACACCTTC. The chain is built from TRBV5-5 and TRBJ1-2; the D is unclear. Germline assignment: CDR1 SGHKS and CDR2 YYEKEE (reference sequence). There are 14 residues in the CDR3. V lost 1 base and J 8 bases, leaving 15 bases between the germline ends.

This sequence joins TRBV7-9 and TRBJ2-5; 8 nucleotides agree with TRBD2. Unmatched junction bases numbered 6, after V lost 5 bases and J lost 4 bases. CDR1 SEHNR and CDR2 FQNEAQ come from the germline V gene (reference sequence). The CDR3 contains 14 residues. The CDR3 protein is CASSPGAGGETQYF. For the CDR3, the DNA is TGTGCCAGCAGCCCAGGGGCGGGAGGAGAGACCCAGTACTTC. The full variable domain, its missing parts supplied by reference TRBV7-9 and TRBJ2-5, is DTGVSQNPRHKITKRGQNVTFRCDPISEHNRLYWYRQTLGQGPEFLTYFQNEAQLEKSRLLSDRFSAERPKGSFSTLEIQRTEQGDSAMYLCASSPGAGGETQYFGPGTRLLVL.

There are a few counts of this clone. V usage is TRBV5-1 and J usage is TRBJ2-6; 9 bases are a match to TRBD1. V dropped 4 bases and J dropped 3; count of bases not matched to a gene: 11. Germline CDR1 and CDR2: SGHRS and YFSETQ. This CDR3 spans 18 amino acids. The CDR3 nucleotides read TGCGCCAGCAGCCATACCACAGGGGGCAGAGGTGGGGCCAACGTCCTGACTTTC. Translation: CASSHTTGGRGGANVLTF.

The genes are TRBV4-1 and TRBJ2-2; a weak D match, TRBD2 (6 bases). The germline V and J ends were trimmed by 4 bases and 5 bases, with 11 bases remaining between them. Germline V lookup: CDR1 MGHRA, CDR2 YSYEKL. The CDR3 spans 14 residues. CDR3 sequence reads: CASSPGGRTGELFF. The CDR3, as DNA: TGCGCCAGCAGCCCAGGTGGGAGGACCGGGGAGCTGTTTTTT.

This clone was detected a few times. The CDR3 coding sequence is TGTGCCACCAGCAGAGACGGGGTAGTAGTTGGTGGCTACACCTTC. As protein: CATSRDGVVVGGYTF. The rearrangement uses TRBV15 and TRBJ1-2, with D unresolved. The CDR3 length is 15 residues. V was pared by 0 bases and J by 7 bases, with 15 bases between. Germline V gene lookup returns CDR1 LNHNV and CDR2 YYDKDF (reference sequence). Combining the CDR3 with reference TRBV15 and TRBJ1-2 gives the whole variable domain DAMVIQNPRYQVTQFGKPVTLSCSQTLNHNVMYWYQQKSSQAPKLLFHYYDKDFNNEADTPDNFQSRRPNTSFCFLDIRSPGLGDTAMYLCATSRDGVVVGGYTFGSGTRLTVV.

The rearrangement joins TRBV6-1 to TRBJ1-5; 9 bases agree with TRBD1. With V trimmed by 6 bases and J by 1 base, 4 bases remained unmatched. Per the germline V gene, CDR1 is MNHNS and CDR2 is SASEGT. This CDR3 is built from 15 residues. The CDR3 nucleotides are TGTGCCAGCAGCGGCGGACAGGGGAGCAATCAGCCCCAGCATTTT. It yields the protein CASSGGQGSNQPQHF.

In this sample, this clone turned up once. The CDR3, as DNA: TGTGCCAGCAGTTTGAGGGACTATTACAATGAGCAGTTCTTC. It encodes CASSLRDYYNEQFF. V is TRBV27 and J is TRBJ2-1; 7 nucleotides match TRBD2. Germline values: CDR1 MNHEY, CDR2 SMNVEV (reference sequence). Germline trimming cut 3 bases from V and 4 bases from J; bases unmatched to any gene: 3. The CDR3 loop spans 14 amino acids.

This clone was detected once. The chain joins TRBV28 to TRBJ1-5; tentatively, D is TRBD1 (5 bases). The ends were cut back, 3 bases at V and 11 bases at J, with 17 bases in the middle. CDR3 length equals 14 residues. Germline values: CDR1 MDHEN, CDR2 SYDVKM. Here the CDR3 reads CASSFRGPGNAQHF. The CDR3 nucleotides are TGTGCCAGCAGTTTTAGGGGCCCGGGTAATGCCCAGCATTTT. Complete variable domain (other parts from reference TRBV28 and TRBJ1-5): DVKVTQSSRYLVKRTGEKVFLECVQDMDHENMFWYRQDPGLGLRLIYFSYDVKMKEKGDIPEGYSVSREKKERFSLILESASTNQTSMYLCASSFRGPGNAQHFGDGTRLSIL.

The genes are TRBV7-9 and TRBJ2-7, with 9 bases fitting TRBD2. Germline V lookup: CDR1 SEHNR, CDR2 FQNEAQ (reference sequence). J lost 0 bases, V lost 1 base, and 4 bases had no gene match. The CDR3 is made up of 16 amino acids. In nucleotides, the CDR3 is TGTGCCAGCAGCTTAGGCCTAGCGGGGAGCTCCTACGAGCAGTACTTC. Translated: CASSLGLAGSSYEQYF. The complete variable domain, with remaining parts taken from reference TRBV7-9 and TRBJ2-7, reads DTGVSQNPRHKITKRGQNVTFRCDPISEHNRLYWYRQTLGQGPEFLTYFQNEAQLEKSRLLSDRFSAERPKGSFSTLEIQRTEQGDSAMYLCASSLGLAGSSYEQYFGPGTRLTVT.

For the CDR3, the DNA is TGCGCCGCGTCCCCGGGATTCGCCTACGAGCAGTACTTC. It is translated as CAASPGFAYEQYF. This chain joins TRBV10-2 and TRBJ2-5; TRBD2 might be the D (5 bases). The tail of the sequence fits TRBJ2-7 better, so the J call may be wrong. Germline V lookup: CDR1 WSHSY, CDR2 SAAADI. The CDR3 is made up of 13 amino acids.

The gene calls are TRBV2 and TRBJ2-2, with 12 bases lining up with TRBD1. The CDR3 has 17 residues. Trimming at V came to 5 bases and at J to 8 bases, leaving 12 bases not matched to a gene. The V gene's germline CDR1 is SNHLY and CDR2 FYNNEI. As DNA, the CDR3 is TGTGCCAGCAGTTTATTCCTCGGGACAGGGGGCCTTGGGGAGCTGTTTTTT. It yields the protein CASSLFLGTGGLGELFF.

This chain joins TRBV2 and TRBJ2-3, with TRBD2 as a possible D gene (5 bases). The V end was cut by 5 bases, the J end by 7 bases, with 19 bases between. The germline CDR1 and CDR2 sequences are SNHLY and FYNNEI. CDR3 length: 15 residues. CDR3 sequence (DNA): TGTGCCAGCAGTTCAAGGAGAGGGATGGGATATACGCAGTATTTT. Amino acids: CASSSRRGMGYTQYF.